The next 29 T cell receptor beta chains were all read from a single sample in a study of blood T cell repertoires in COVID-19. The method was immunoSEQ multiplex PCR; TCRdb's version includes in-frame clones alone and lacks a portion of them. The sample holds 200,000 to 250,000 clones, 90% to 95% seen once. The material sequenced was peripheral blood. The origin of the receptors is a man aged 55 to 70 with COVID-19, enrolled during active disease.

The V and J genes are TRBV18 and TRBJ1-1; no definite D call. CDR1 KGHSH and CDR2 LQKENI come from the germline V gene. There are 13 residues in the CDR3. V lost 6 bases and J 1 base, leaving 9 bases between the germline ends. The CDR3 here is CASSGQQNTEAFF. For the CDR3, the DNA is TGTGCCAGCTCTGGGCAGCAGAACACTGAAGCTTTCTTT.

The CDR3 protein is CASSLDSNYGYTF. The CDR3 DNA reads as TGTGCCAGCAGTTTAGACTCCAACTATGGCTACACCTTC. V usage is TRBV2 and J usage is TRBJ1-2; D is undetermined. Per the germline V gene, CDR1 is SNHLY and CDR2 is FYNNEI. The V and J ends lost 5 bases and 2 bases respectively, with 9 bases between them. This CDR3 is built from 13 residues.

The chain is built from TRBV6-1 and TRBJ2-7, with 7 bases fitting TRBD1. V lost 4 bases and J lost 4; bases outside the gene matches: 16. This CDR3 contains 17 residues. Germline CDR1 MNHNS, CDR2 SASEGT. The CDR3 loop is CASSGPPGTRGHYEQYF. In DNA form, the CDR3 reads TGTGCCAGCAGTGGCCCGCCCGGGACAAGGGGGCATTACGAGCAGTACTTC.

The chain uses TRBV10-2 and TRBJ1-3; TRBD1 matches at 8 bases. V was clipped by 10 bases and J by 0 bases; unmatched bases: 5. CDR3 length: 14 residues. The germline V gene has CDR1 WSHSY and CDR2 SAAADI. CDR3 loop: CATRDRGSGNTIYF. CDR3 sequence (DNA): TGCGCCACCCGAGACAGGGGCTCTGGAAACACCATATATTTT.

To note about this clone: One end of the junction does not line up with germline, which may come from a read error. The chain is built from TRBV7-8 and TRBJ1-6, with D maybe TRBD1 (5 bases). There are 15 residues in the CDR3. Looked up from germline, CDR1 is SGHVS and CDR2 is FQNEAQ. In DNA form, the CDR3 reads TGTGCCAGCAGCATAGCTGGCAGGGTTAATTCACCCCTCCACTTT. Translation gives CASSIAGRVNSPLHF.

This chain joins TRBV10-3 and TRBJ2-1; tentatively, D is TRBD2 (6 bases). Trimming stripped 7 bases from V and 6 bases from J, with 19 bases between. Germline V gene sequence: CDR1 ENHRY, CDR2 SYGVKD. The CDR3 consists of 15 residues. This CDR3 is CAITMEGGVSNEQFF. In nucleotides, the CDR3 is TGTGCCATCACCATGGAGGGTGGGGTCTCCAATGAGCAGTTCTTC.

The chain has TRBV18 and TRBJ1-3; 7 bases line up with TRBD1. The trim removed 2 bases at V and 2 bases at J, leaving 0 bases unmatched. Germline V gives CDR1 KGHSH, CDR2 LQKENI. CDR3 size: 14 residues. The CDR3 DNA reads as TGTGCCAGCTCACCAACAGGGGCTGGAAACACCATATATTTT. This codes for CASSPTGAGNTIYF.

The chain uses TRBV28 and TRBJ1-1; perhaps TRBD1 as D (5 bases). V lost 7 bases to trimming and J lost 2 bases, with 17 bases between them. This CDR3 comprises 15 residues. Germline V gives CDR1 MDHEN, CDR2 SYDVKM. CDR3 residues: CASKIPGLSNTEAFF. In nucleotides, the CDR3 is TGTGCCAGCAAAATTCCGGGACTATCAAACACTGAAGCTTTCTTT.

This chain joins TRBV30 and TRBJ1-4, with D uncertain. The CDR3 loop spans 14 amino acids. Looked up from germline, CDR1 is GTSNPN and CDR2 is SVGIG (reference sequence). Trimming left V 2 bases short and J 8 bases short, with 15 bases between. The CDR3 here is CAWSHRPPGEKLFF. The CDR3 DNA sequence: TGTGCCTGGAGTCACCGACCACCGGGAGAAAAACTGTTTTTT.

J is TRBJ1-1 and V is TRBV3-1 (or the pseudogene TRBV3-2); D perhaps matches TRBD1 (6 bases). V lost 2 bases and J 0 bases, leaving 10 bases between the germline ends. Per the germline V gene, CDR1 is LGHDT and CDR2 is YNNKEL (reference sequence). The CDR3 totals 15 residues. This CDR3 reads CASSQRTALNTEAFF. The CDR3 DNA reads as TGTGCCAGCAGCCAAAGGACAGCCTTGAACACTGAAGCTTTCTTT.

The chain employs TRBV2 and TRBJ2-7, with 8 bases lining up with TRBD2. With V trimmed by 7 bases and J by 1 base, 6 bases remained unmatched. The CDR3 is 14 amino acids. CDR1 and CDR2 from the germline V gene are SNHLY and FYNNEI. The CDR3 loop reads CASTQGGGSYEQYF. Here the CDR3 DNA reads TGTGCCAGCACCCAAGGCGGGGGGTCCTACGAGCAGTACTTC.

This clone came up a few times. The chain is built from TRBV5-5 and TRBJ1-4; D is undetermined. Germline loops: CDR1 SGHKS, CDR2 YYEKEE (reference sequence). The length of the CDR3 is 16 residues. V lost 4 bases and J 3 bases, leaving 16 bases between the germline ends. DNA of the CDR3: TGTGCCAGCAGCCCCCGTTTCGGGTACGCTAATGAAAAACTGTTTTTT. It yields the protein CASSPRFGYANEKLFF. Full variable domain (outside the CDR3, taken from reference TRBV5-5 and TRBJ1-4): DAGVTQSPTHLIKTRGQQVTLRCSPISGHKSVSWYQQVLGQGPQFIFQYYEKEERGRGNFPDRFSARQFPNYSSELNVNALLLGDSALYLCASSPRFGYANEKLFFGSGTQLSVL.

This clone was observed a single time. The chain joins TRBV19 to TRBJ1-6; possible D gene TRBD1, 5 bases. Germline values: CDR1 LNHDA, CDR2 SQIVND (reference sequence). The CDR3 spans 14 residues. Trimming left V 5 bases short and J 11 bases short, with 16 bases between. CDR3 sequence reads: CASSPPGGRAPLHF. The CDR3 region has the DNA TGTGCCAGTAGTCCCCCGGGGGGTAGAGCACCCCTCCACTTT.

CDR3 sequence reads: CASSIMSVPNTGELFF. CDR3 bases: TGTGCCAGTAGTATTATGAGCGTACCGAACACCGGGGAGCTGTTTTTT. The chain carries TRBV19 and TRBJ2-2; D uncertain. Trimming took off 3 bases at V and 0 bases at J, with 11 bases between the two ends. Germline V gene lookup returns CDR1 LNHDA and CDR2 SQIVND (reference sequence). The CDR3 spans 16 residues.

V usage is TRBV24-1 and J usage is TRBJ2-5; 7 nucleotides match TRBD1. This CDR3 spans 16 amino acids. Per the germline V gene, CDR1 is KGHDR and CDR2 is SFDVKD. The V segment lost 4 bases and the J segment 2 bases; nucleotides outside the gene matches: 9. The CDR3 spells CATSDPRQGKQETQYF. CDR3 DNA: TGTGCCACCAGTGACCCTCGACAGGGTAAACAAGAGACCCAGTACTTC.

The rearrangement joins TRBV6-5 to TRBJ1-4; possible D gene TRBD1, 6 bases. The V end was cut by 6 bases, the J end by 3 bases, with 14 bases between. Germline V lookup: CDR1 MNHEY, CDR2 SVGAGI. The CDR3 totals 15 residues. This CDR3 is CASRDRSSPNEKLFF. CDR3 DNA: TGTGCCAGCAGAGACAGGAGTTCTCCTAATGAAAAACTGTTTTTT.

The chain carries TRBV2 and TRBJ1-6; 9 positions match TRBD1. This CDR3 comprises 14 residues. The junction had 7 bases not matched to a gene; V was cut back by 6 bases and J by 10 bases. CDR1 is SNHLY and CDR2 is FYNNEI in the germline V gene. The CDR3 sequence: CASRVQGAGSPLHF. CDR3 sequence (DNA): TGTGCCAGCAGAGTACAGGGGGCAGGATCACCCCTCCACTTT.

The genes are TRBV10-2 and TRBJ1-6; TRBD1 matches 10 bases. J was trimmed by 10 bases and V by 4 bases; bases with no gene match: 4. CDR1 and CDR2 from the germline V gene are WSHSY and SAAADI. The CDR3 consists of 14 residues. This CDR3 is CASSVGQGRSPLHF. The CDR3 DNA follows: TGCGCCAGCAGTGTGGGACAGGGGAGATCACCCCTCCACTTT.

V usage is TRBV5-4 and J usage is TRBJ2-1; 7 bases are shared with TRBD1. Germline values: CDR1 SGHNT, CDR2 YYREEE (reference sequence). V was clipped by 0 bases and J by 7 bases; unmatched bases: 4. This CDR3 has 14 amino acids. DNA for the CDR3: TGTGCCAGCAGCTTGGACGCGACAGGGAATGAGCAGTTCTTC. Translating gives CASSLDATGNEQFF.

The chain joins TRBV27 to TRBJ2-1; 7 positions agree with TRBD2. Germline loops: CDR1 MNHEY, CDR2 SMNVEV (reference sequence). V lost 7 bases and J lost 2; bases outside the gene matches: 8. The CDR3 covers 15 residues. The CDR3 loop reads CASTFSSGAYNEQFF. As DNA, the CDR3 is TGTGCCAGCACCTTCTCCAGCGGGGCCTACAATGAGCAGTTCTTC.

The V call is TRBV19, the J call TRBJ2-4, with 7 bases lining up with TRBD1. Per the germline V gene, CDR1 is LNHDA and CDR2 is SQIVND (reference sequence). The CDR3 is 18 amino acids. V lost 6 bases, J lost 6 bases, and 20 bases stayed unmatched. CDR3 region: CASSDPPVIQGIRNIQYF. DNA of the CDR3: TGTGCCAGTAGCGACCCCCCTGTCATACAGGGGATTAGAAACATTCAGTACTTC.

This rearrangement joins TRBV15 to TRBJ2-3, with D uncertain. The ends were cut back, 1 base at V and 1 base at J, with 9 bases in the middle. CDR3 length: 15 amino acids. Germline values: CDR1 LNHNV, CDR2 YYDKDF (reference sequence). The CDR3 nucleotides read TGTGCCACCAGCAGAGGCGGTTCTGGCACAGATACGCAGTATTTT. Translation: CATSRGGSGTDTQYF.

The rearrangement joins TRBV13 to TRBJ2-1, with TRBD2 matching 7 bases. V shed 3 bases and J 7 bases; nucleotides not matched to a gene: 12. Germline V gene sequence: CDR1 PRHDT, CDR2 FYEKMQ (reference sequence). The CDR3 spans 16 residues. CDR3 residues: CASSFRLADLTNEQFF. In nucleotides, the CDR3 is TGTGCCAGCAGCTTCCGACTAGCCGACTTGACGAATGAGCAGTTCTTC.

This sequence joins TRBV3-1 (or the pseudogene TRBV3-2) and TRBJ2-1, with TRBD2 matching over 9 bases. Germline V gene data show CDR1 as LGHDT and CDR2 as YNNKEL (reference sequence). The CDR3 has 13 residues. V was pared by 9 bases and J by 1 base, with 1 base of the junction left unmatched. CDR3 loop: CASSGRSYNEQFF. CDR3 nucleotides: TGTGCCAGTAGCGGGAGATCCTACAATGAGCAGTTCTTC.

The chain joins TRBV7-2 to TRBJ1-3; D gene ambiguous. Germline V lookup: CDR1 SGHTA, CDR2 FQGNSA. This CDR3 region has 15 residues. Trimming took 5 bases from V and 0 from J, leaving 11 bases between them. CDR3 residues: CASSPRRSSGNTIYF. CDR3 nucleotides: TGTGCCAGCAGCCCACGACGGAGCTCTGGAAACACCATATATTTT. The full variable domain, with the rest looked up from reference TRBV7-2 and TRBJ1-3, is GAGVSQSPSNKVTEKGKDVELRCDPISGHTALYWYRQSLGQGLEFLIYFQGNSAPDKSGLPSDRFSAERTGGSVSTLTIQRTQQEDSAVYLCASSPRRSSGNTIYFGEGSWLTVV.

The rearrangement links TRBV2 to TRBJ2-1; weak D call: TRBD1 (5 bases). The CDR3 has 12 residues. From germline, CDR1 is SNHLY and CDR2 FYNNEI. The ends were cut back, 2 bases at V and 7 bases at J, with 6 bases in the middle. The DNA for the CDR3 is TGTGCCAGCAGTGAAAACAGGAATGAGCAGTTCTTC. Translating it yields CASSENRNEQFF.

CDR3 region: CASGLVEVDTIYF. The CDR3 DNA reads as TGTGCTAGTGGTTTGGTAGAGGTAGACACCATATATTTT. This chain joins TRBV12-5 and TRBJ1-3; D ambiguous. Trimming left V 0 bases short and J 8 bases short, with 8 bases between. Per germline, CDR1 LGHNT and CDR2 FRNRAP. The CDR3 has 13 amino acids.

The chain links TRBV18 to TRBJ1-3; 12 bases map to TRBD1. The CDR3 is 19 amino acids. In germline, CDR1 is KGHSH, CDR2 LQKENI. With 4 bases clipped from V and 0 bases from J, the junction kept 10 bases outside the gene matches. CDR3 bases: TGTGCCAGCTCACACGGGACAGGGGGCAGCGGGCTCTCTGGAAACACCATATATTTT. Its protein is CASSHGTGGSGLSGNTIYF.

The chain uses TRBV27 and TRBJ1-4; D might be TRBD1 (5 bases). This CDR3 contains 15 residues. The V end was cut by 2 bases, the J end by 4 bases, with 11 bases between. CDR1 is MNHEY, CDR2 SMNVEV, per germline (reference sequence). The CDR3 protein is CASSLGAGLNEKLFF. The DNA for the CDR3 is TGTGCCAGCAGTTTAGGGGCAGGGCTTAATGAAAAACTGTTTTTT.